This TCR beta chain was captured by sequencing in a study of identical twins. Germline V gives CDR1 MNHEY, CDR2 SVGEGT. V was clipped by 2 bases and J by 6 bases; unmatched bases: 6. The CDR3 has 14 amino acids. Concerning this clonotype itself: Its antigen is not known.

TCRdb reanalysed the 5' RACE reads using MiXCR and keeps one entry per CDR3 protein. The profile shows about 530,000 distinct CDR3 sequences, 20% to 25% of them singletons. Healthy Caucasians supplied all donations. Study findings and constraints: Monozygotic twins shared more out-of-frame TCR alpha than recombination models predicted. While abundant cord blood beta clonotypes carried fewer insertions, memory repertoires showed no such pattern.

These same records also appear under a second study, on yellow fever vaccine responses in identical twins. That paper notes: Vaccine T cell responses of twins reportedly seemed partly convergent and partly personalized.

The sample consisted of CD4+ T cells sorted from blood. This receptor was taken from a woman under 30 in good health. The chain has TRBV6-2 or TRBV6-3 and TRBJ2-7, with 8 bases matching TRBD2. The CDR3 loop reads CASSYQREIGEQYF. The CDR3 DNA reads TGTGCCAGCAGTTACCAGCGGGAGATAGGCGAGCAGTACTTC.